This section outlines one T cell receptor beta chain sequence together with its context. Only one count was recorded for this clone. The antigen it recognizes is unknown. No clone much larger than this one lies a single base away; base qualities are absent. TCR CDR3 regions were amplified from genomic DNA by multiplex PCR using the deep immunoSEQ assay. Genomic DNA extracted from each cell subset was distributed evenly over all wells of several immunoSEQ 96-well plates, and each plate served as one replicate. Each replicate PCR for sorted subsets received about 180 ng genomic DNA, equal to about 30,000 T cell genomes. Purified libraries were quantified with a Qubit 3.0 fluorometer, sized on a Bioanalyzer 2100, and re-quantified with the KAPA Library Quantification kit. Every immunoSEQ 96-well plate was sequenced on a separate single-read 150-cycle Illumina NextSeq 550 flow cell. In the original analysis: The immunoSEQ output contained only junctional sequences without quality scores, so filtering could not match that applied to full-length reads. Sequences were annotated with PyIR, a Python wrapper for IgBLAST v1.9, using IMGT germline references to assign V/J genes and CDR3. Any read was removed if the V/J assignment was weak (E-value above 1e-6), the CDR3 was missing, or the read contained stop codons, out-of-frame junctions, or ambiguous translated residues. V3J clonotypes were defined by identical inferred V gene, J gene, and CDR3 amino acid sequence. The percentage overlap between two repertoires was calculated by dividing the number of shared unique clonotypes by the size of the smaller repertoire. Repertoire richness was assessed with RTK rarefaction, the Chao1 estimator, and Recon v2.1 estimates of unobserved clonotypes. For all TCRbeta clonotypes obtained by the gDNA method from four donors, generation probabilities were computed with OLGA. What TCRdb holds here is the immuneACCESS table cut down to in-frame rearrangements. Part of the clones is not present; checked against another copy, under half of the missing clones reflect an unresolved V gene, and the others are unexplained. That table gives V, J and clone size, and the DNA gave D and trimming. Here the sample has some 1.5 million clones; about 98% occur a single time. Roughly 0.4% of the sample lies in the top ten.

The entry originates in a study of shared clonotypes between healthy human individuals (dated by TCRdb to 2020 to 2022). Turning to the overall study: Three men and a couple of women, aged 18 to 49 years, made up the cohort. For each donor, CD4 naive and CD4 memory were each run on three plates, CD8 naive on two plates, and CD8 memory on one plate. To estimate repertoire size and how much clonotypes are shared between individuals, the study performed deep sequencing of blood TCR repertoires from roughly five healthy adults. To increase sequencing depth and limit assay-specific biases, different laboratories used diverse techniques to prepare libraries and sequence TCR repertoires. Each donor's leukapheresis produced roughly between roughly 0.85 and 10 billion PBMCs. Overall study outcomes, separate from this receptor: Pairwise subsampling indicated that sequencing depth was expected to affect the degree of clonotype sharing among donors. Across four donors, roughly 5.4% of naive CD4, around 3.5% of naive CD8, under 2.5% of memory CD4, and approximately 0.4% of memory CD8 clonotypes were shared. Even with the large sequencing depth, rarefaction of the sorted-subset datasets indicated that sequencing was incomplete. Clonotypes shared by all four sorted-subset donors showed higher generation probabilities than non-shared clonotypes. Estimated clonotype richness was generally larger for naive than for memory subsets. Sampling was limited to blood, and TCR repertoires in tissue likely differ from TCR repertoires in blood. Because the study included a small number of donors, the genetic and exposure-history diversity represented was limited.

Donors were healthy HIV-negative adults with no recently reported acute infections or vaccinations. All donors were Caucasian adults living in Nashville, Tennessee, USA. CD4+ T cells were enriched by magnetic negative selection, after which naive cells were positively selected on CD45RA and the negative fraction was taken as the memory subset. Blood was collected by leukapheresis, and PBMCs were isolated by Ficoll-Histopaque density gradient centrifugation and then cryopreserved in liquid nitrogen vapor phase. Purity and quantity of every magnetically sorted T cell population were checked by analytical flow cytometry. Genomic DNA was isolated from every sorted fraction and measured by UV absorbance on a Nanodrop 2000c. The TCR was taken from a man aged 25 to 45 in good health. The specimen was naive CD4+ T cells sorted from blood. What this sample's cell subset or site label stands for: CD45RA+ positively selected.

The DNA sequence follows: TGTGCCAGCAGCTTAGTTCCCGGCGGGATGGGCTACAATGAGCAGTTCTTC. This codes for CASSLVPGGMGYNEQFF. The chain was built from TRBV7-2 and TRBJ2-1; matching of 6 bases hints at TRBD2 as the D gene. From the cysteine through the phenylalanine, the CDR3 covers 17 amino acids. Only the CDR3 part of the read is kept: 51 bases, read in frame from the first base. V and J are truncated by 1 base and 3 bases respectively, leaving an intervening sequence of 16 bases. The germline V gene encodes CDR1 SGHTA and CDR2 FQGNSA.